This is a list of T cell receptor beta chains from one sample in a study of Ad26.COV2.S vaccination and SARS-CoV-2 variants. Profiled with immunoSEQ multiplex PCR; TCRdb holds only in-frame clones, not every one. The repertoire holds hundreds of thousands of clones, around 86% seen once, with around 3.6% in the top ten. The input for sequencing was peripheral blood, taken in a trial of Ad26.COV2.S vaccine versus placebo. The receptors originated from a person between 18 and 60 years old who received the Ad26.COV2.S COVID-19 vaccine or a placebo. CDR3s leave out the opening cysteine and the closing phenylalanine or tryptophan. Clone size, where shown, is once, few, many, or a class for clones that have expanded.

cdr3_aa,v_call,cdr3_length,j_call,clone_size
ASSSGSYNEQF,TRBV7-3,11,TRBJ2-1,few
ASSLGLLDRVGTEAF,TRBV5-6,15,TRBJ1-1,NA
ASRPRGPSSYNEQF,TRBV5-4,14,TRBJ2-1,NA
ASSLVTSGGAVQF,TRBV7-2,13,TRBJ2-1,NA
ASRSGGSGANVLT,TRBV7-9,13,TRBJ2-6,NA
AWSDGQGWNSPLH,TRBV30,13,TRBJ1-6,NA
ASTGQGWQPQH,TRBV6-5,11,TRBJ1-5,NA
ARRPGQLYYEQY,TRBV21-1,12,TRBJ2-7,NA
AWSVSVVNNEQF,TRBV30,12,TRBJ2-1,once
ASSQDSRTVDTQY,TRBV3-1/TRBV3-2,13,TRBJ2-3,NA
ASSLWSSDGYT,TRBV5-1,11,TRBJ1-2,NA
ASTSGASEKLF,TRBV5-4,11,TRBJ1-4,NA
ASSRQGSTEKLF,TRBV19,12,TRBJ1-4,NA
ASSQWGGTEAF,TRBV4-1,11,TRBJ1-1,NA
ASSLRGARTDTQY,TRBV7-9,13,TRBJ2-3,NA
ASSYRQGMNTEAF,TRBV7-9,13,TRBJ1-1,once
ASSFPIGDVGDTQY,TRBV5-8,14,TRBJ2-3,NA
SVTGQGRYEQY,TRBV29-1,11,TRBJ2-7,NA
ATMRGRDEQF,TRBV11-2,10,TRBJ2-1,NA
ASSQKTGFGVLNTEAF,TRBV4-1,16,TRBJ1-1,once
ASSKGGIYEQY,TRBV7-3,11,TRBJ2-7,NA
ASSRGTSGGIDTQY,TRBV7-2,14,TRBJ2-3,NA
ASSFGGRAGGYDEQY,TRBV5-1,15,TRBJ2-7,NA
AWSVRRNYGYT,TRBV30,11,TRBJ1-2,NA
ASSSPLGQGNSPLH,TRBV27,14,TRBJ1-6,NA